Listed here are 24 T cell receptor beta chains from one sample, sequenced in a study of T cell responses to AZD1222 COVID-19 vaccine. Produced via immunoSEQ multiplex PCR; TCRdb's table is partial and in-frame only. This table holds 73,000 or so clones, around 89% found once. Material: peripheral blood, obtained on day 0 of AZD1222 vaccination. The receptor source for this set is an adult in good health.

J is TRBJ1-4 and V is TRBV10-3; TRBD1 might be the D (5 bases). Germline V gives CDR1 ENHRY, CDR2 SYGVKD. The CDR3 loop spans 15 amino acids. The ends were cut back, 0 bases at V and 8 bases at J, with 13 bases in the middle. CDR3 nucleotides: TGTGCCATCAGTGAGTCTGCGGGAAGGGACGAAAAACTGTTTTTT. Translation gives CAISESAGRDEKLFF.

As DNA, the CDR3 is TGTGCCAGCAGTTCTCCGGACGAACACGAGCAGTACTTC. Translated: CASSSPDEHEQYF. This rearrangement joins TRBV12-3 or TRBV12-4 to TRBJ2-7; D is uncertain. Trimming shortened V by 4 bases and J by 5 bases, and 12 bases separated the two germline ends. This CDR3 contains 13 residues.

This clone was observed once. The chain has TRBV7-6 and TRBJ1-3; D ambiguous. The CDR3 loop spans 15 amino acids. From germline, CDR1 is SGHVS and CDR2 FNYEAQ. Trimming removed 5 bases from V and 0 bases from J, with 11 bases in between. CDR3 sequence reads: CASSLGQLSGNTIYF. For the CDR3, the DNA is TGTGCCAGCAGCCTGGGCCAACTCTCTGGAAACACCATATATTTT.

The chain combines TRBV7-9 with TRBJ1-6; D gene unclear. There are 15 residues in the CDR3. The V gene's germline CDR1 is SEHNR and CDR2 FQNEAQ (reference sequence). Trimming cost V 7 bases and J 0 bases, with 10 bases left between them. CDR3 sequence reads: CASTPDSSYNSPLHF. Here the CDR3 DNA reads TGTGCCAGCACCCCGGATAGCTCCTATAATTCACCCCTCCACTTT.

The chain uses TRBV18 and TRBJ1-5; D may be TRBD1 (5 bases). V gave up 6 bases and J gave up 7 bases, with 10 bases separating them. The CDR3 is 12 amino acids. Germline CDR1 KGHSH, CDR2 LQKENI. The CDR3: CASSPRQQPQHF. CDR3 DNA: TGTGCCAGCTCGCCTCGACAGCAGCCCCAGCATTTT.

The V call is TRBV7-9, the J call TRBJ1-5; possibly TRBD1 for D (5 bases). Looked up from germline, CDR1 is SEHNR and CDR2 is FQNEAQ (reference sequence). V lost 1 base, J lost 3 bases, and 7 bases lay in between. The CDR3 has 14 amino acids. The CDR3 loop is CASSLGQNNQPQHF. DNA of the CDR3: TGTGCCAGCAGCTTAGGACAGAACAATCAGCCCCAGCATTTT.

The chain employs TRBV20-1 and TRBJ1-2; TRBD1 is a possible D gene (6 bases). V was shortened by 6 bases and J by 3 bases, with 8 bases between the two germline ends. Germline CDR1 is DFQATT and CDR2 is SNEGSKA (reference sequence). This CDR3 spans 11 amino acids. The CDR3: CSARTDYGYTF. The DNA for the CDR3 is TGCAGTGCCAGGACAGACTATGGCTACACCTTC.

The rearrangement uses TRBV28 and TRBJ1-6; D is ambiguous. CDR3 length: 15 residues. Looked up from germline, CDR1 is MDHEN and CDR2 is SYDVKM. V lost 0 bases, J lost 5 bases, and 8 bases lay in between. The CDR3 DNA reads TGTGCCAGCAGTTTATGGTCGGCCGATAATTCACCCCTCCACTTT. Amino acid sequence: CASSLWSADNSPLHF.

The chain couples TRBV3-1 (or the pseudogene TRBV3-2) to TRBJ2-5, with unresolved D. V was cut by 4 bases and J by 2 bases, with 11 bases left in between. Germline loops: CDR1 LGHDT, CDR2 YNNKEL (reference sequence). There are 14 residues in the CDR3. Here the CDR3 DNA reads TGTGCCAGCAGCCGGGCGGACCGTCAAGAGACCCAGTACTTC. This encodes CASSRADRQETQYF.

This chain links TRBV5-8 with TRBJ1-3; no definite D call. There are 15 residues in the CDR3. Trimming pared 2 bases from V and 0 bases from J, leaving 9 bases between. Germline CDR1 reads SGHTS; CDR2 reads YDEGEE. The CDR3 region is CASSFTWASGNTIYF. The CDR3 DNA is TGTGCCAGCAGCTTTACATGGGCCTCTGGAAACACCATATATTTT.

This clone appeared a single time. V usage is TRBV5-6 and J usage is TRBJ2-1; 8 positions match TRBD2. Germline lookup yields CDR1 SGHDT and CDR2 YYEEEE. V was clipped by 1 base and J by 3 bases; unmatched bases: 0. The CDR3 covers 14 residues. The CDR3 reads CASSLTSGYNEQFF. The DNA for the CDR3 is TGTGCCAGCAGCTTGACTAGCGGCTACAATGAGCAGTTCTTC.

This chain links TRBV5-4 with TRBJ2-7; D remains unclear. V lost 0 bases, J lost 5 bases, and 12 bases lay in between. This CDR3 comprises 14 residues. The V gene's germline CDR1 is SGHNT and CDR2 YYREEE (reference sequence). CDR3 sequence: CASSLGQRRNEQYF. The CDR3 coding sequence is TGTGCCAGCAGCTTGGGCCAGAGACGAAACGAGCAGTACTTC. Drawing the rest from reference TRBV5-4 and TRBJ2-7, the complete variable domain is ETGVTQSPTHLIKTRGQQVTLRCSSQSGHNTVSWYQQALGQGPQFIFQYYREEENGRGNFPPRFSGLQFPNYSSELNVNALELDDSALYLCASSLGQRRNEQYFGPGTRLTVT.

This clone was observed a handful of times. The chain is built from TRBV5-8 and TRBJ1-6; 8 positions match TRBD1. CDR1 is SGHTS, CDR2 YDEGEE, per germline. Unmatched junction bases numbered 6, after V lost 4 bases and J lost 9 bases. The CDR3 sequence is 14 residues long. The CDR3 protein is CASSEQGDFSPLHF. The CDR3 DNA is TGTGCCAGCAGCGAACAGGGGGACTTTTCACCCCTCCACTTT.

This clone was observed a handful of times. The V call is TRBV30, the J call TRBJ2-3; 7 bases agree with TRBD2. The J segment lost 1 base and the V segment lost 6 bases, leaving 13 bases of the junction unmatched. The CDR3 consists of 16 residues. Germline CDR1 is GTSNPN and CDR2 is SVGIG (reference sequence). CDR3 sequence reads: CACPTRDRGGTDTQYF. DNA of the CDR3: TGTGCCTGTCCAACCCGGGACCGGGGGGGCACAGATACGCAGTATTTT.

The rearrangement joins TRBV3-1 (or the pseudogene TRBV3-2) to TRBJ2-3; 14 bases align to TRBD2. Looked up from germline, CDR1 is LGHDT and CDR2 is YNNKEL (reference sequence). V was clipped by 4 bases and J by 5 bases; unmatched bases: 2. The CDR3 spans 15 residues. The CDR3 loop reads CASSPGTSGRDTQYF. CDR3 sequence (DNA): TGTGCCAGCAGCCCCGGGACTAGCGGGAGAGATACGCAGTATTTT.

The chain combines TRBV7-9 with TRBJ2-7; D is possibly TRBD2 (5 bases). Germline V gene sequence: CDR1 SEHNR, CDR2 FQNEAQ (reference sequence). V shed 4 bases and J shed 2 bases, with 6 bases lying between them. This CDR3 region has 12 residues. DNA of the CDR3: TGTGCCAGCAGCTCCGGGACCTACGAGCAGTACTTC. Translating it yields CASSSGTYEQYF.

This chain joins TRBV4-1 and TRBJ2-3; TRBD2 matches at 9 bases. Germline CDR1 reads MGHRA; CDR2 reads YSYEKL. This CDR3 has 15 residues. J lost 7 bases, V lost 2 bases, and 7 bases had no gene match. CDR3 bases: TGCGCCAGCAGCCAACAAGGGACTAGCCCAAATACGCAGTATTTT. It specifies CASSQQGTSPNTQYF.

The CDR3 DNA sequence: TGCAGCGTCCGGTCGGACAGTTTCGAGGGGGAGCAGTACTTC. Its translation is CSVRSDSFEGEQYF. The chain combines TRBV29-1 with TRBJ2-7; TRBD1 is a possible D gene (6 bases). The CDR3 contains 14 residues. Germline V lookup: CDR1 SQVTM, CDR2 ANQGSEA. The V gene lost 6 bases and the J gene lost 7 bases, with 22 bases spanning the gap.

V usage is TRBV7-2 and J usage is TRBJ2-7; weak D call: TRBD2 (5 bases). Trimming removed 4 bases from V and 4 bases from J, with 23 bases in between. The CDR3 totals 17 residues. CDR1 SGHTA and CDR2 FQGNSA come from the germline V gene. CDR3 protein: CASSSRVGSSTGYEQYF. The CDR3 DNA reads TGTGCCAGCAGCTCCCGGGTGGGGAGTTCAACGGGTTACGAGCAGTACTTC.

This clone was picked up a small number of times. J is TRBJ2-3 and V is TRBV19, with D possibly TRBD1 on 6 matching bases. The CDR3 covers 15 residues. V lost 6 bases, J lost 0 bases, and 13 bases lay in between. Germline V lookup: CDR1 LNHDA, CDR2 SQIVND (reference sequence). CDR3: CASSPDRSSTDTQYF. CDR3 sequence (DNA): TGTGCCAGTAGCCCCGACAGGTCTAGCACAGATACGCAGTATTTT.

The rearrangement uses TRBV5-5 and TRBJ2-7; the D gene is possibly TRBD1 (5 bases). CDR1 is SGHKS and CDR2 is YYEKEE in the germline V gene (reference sequence). The V and J ends lost 4 bases and 2 bases respectively, with 13 bases between them. The CDR3 contains 14 residues. The CDR3 nucleotides read TGTGCCAGCAGCCTGGGCTTGACAGCCTACGAGCAGTACTTC. Its translation: CASSLGLTAYEQYF.

There are a few counts of this clone. The chain couples TRBV28 to TRBJ2-7; weak D call: TRBD2 (6 bases). Deletions cut 4 bases from V and 5 bases from J, with 15 bases between. The CDR3 length is 14 residues. The germline V gene has CDR1 MDHEN and CDR2 SYDVKM. The CDR3 is CASSSPGEYDEQYF. The CDR3 coding sequence is TGTGCCAGCAGTTCCCCGGGGGAGTATGACGAGCAGTACTTC.

This chain uses TRBV6-5 with TRBJ1-2; D is perhaps TRBD1 (6 bases). The CDR3 sequence is 12 residues long. V lost 5 bases and J 5 bases, leaving 9 bases between the germline ends. CDR1 is MNHEY and CDR2 is SVGAGI in the germline V gene. The CDR3 protein is CASSRGGYGYTF. The CDR3 region has the DNA TGTGCCAGCAGTAGGGGGGGATATGGCTACACCTTC.

Of note for this clone: Other DNA variants within this sample encode the same CDR3. V and J are TRBV6-1 and TRBJ1-5; 11 nucleotides agree with TRBD1. V lost 3 bases to trimming and J lost 6 bases; unmatched junction nucleotides: 4. CDR3 length equals 15 residues. The germline V gene encodes CDR1 MNHNS and CDR2 SASEGT. The CDR3 is CASSEGTGGFQPQHF. The DNA for the CDR3 is TGTGCCAGCAGTGAGGGGACAGGGGGTTTTCAGCCCCAGCATTTT.